This is a list of T cell receptor beta chains from one sample in a study of T cells after yellow fever vaccination. TCRdb re-called the 5' RACE reads through MiXCR, storing one row per CDR3 protein. Of nearly 45,000 distinct CDR3 sequences in the sample, roughly 7% were seen once. Sequencing was performed on CD8+ T cells not binding an NS4B(214-222) dextramer, sorted from PBMCs, taken 45 days after the yellow fever booster vaccination. The receptors derive from a man under 40 who received the YFV17D yellow fever vaccine. Both conserved end residues are part of each CDR3. D genes are given only for firm matches. Some rows mark clone size as missing; the rest say once, few, many or name a class of expanded clone.

d_call	clone_size	v_call	j_call	cdr3_nt	cdr3_aa
NA	many	TRBV6-1	TRBJ1-5	TGTGCCAGCACATCCGGGGGCACAGGCAATCAGCCCCAGCATTTT	CASTSGGTGNQPQHF
NA	many	TRBV12-3/TRBV12-4	TRBJ2-3	TGTGCCAGCAGGGTGGGCCCCGATACGCAGTATTTT	CASRVGPDTQYF
TRBD1	many	TRBV12-3/TRBV12-4	TRBJ2-5	TGTGCCAGCAGTTTGGTTGAAGGGGGCTTCTTGAACTTC	CASSLVEGGFLNF
NA	many	TRBV20-1	TRBJ2-3	TGCAGTGCTAGCCGGCTCCTCGACACAGATACGCAGTATTTT	CSASRLLDTDTQYF
NA	many	TRBV5-4	TRBJ2-1	TGTGCCAGCAGCTACCAGGGCGGGAATGAGCAGTTCTTC	CASSYQGGNEQFF
TRBD2	many	TRBV19	TRBJ2-7	TGTGCCAGTAGTATCGAACTAGCGCTGATCTCCTACGAGCAGTACTTC	CASSIELALISYEQYF
NA	many	TRBV7-9	TRBJ1-3	TGTGCCAGCAGCCCTGGCCCGGGAAACACCATATATTTT	CASSPGPGNTIYF
TRBD2	many	TRBV6-1	TRBJ2-1	TGTGCCACGGGGGGGGGCTCCTACAATGAGCAGTTCTTC	CATGGGSYNEQFF
NA	NA	TRBV20-1	TRBJ2-7	TGCAGTGCTACCCTCGCAGGGGTTTCCTACGAGCAGTACTTC	CSATLAGVSYEQYF
NA	NA	TRBV29-1	TRBJ2-3	TGCAGCGTTGGGCTAGCAGCAGATACGCAGTATTTT	CSVGLAADTQYF
TRBD1	many	TRBV20-1	TRBJ2-7	TGCAGTGCTAGAGCCCCGGGACAGTTCTACGAGCAGTACTTC	CSARAPGQFYEQYF
NA	many	TRBV20-1	TRBJ2-1	TGCAGTGCTAACCATGGCCATGAGCAGTTCTTC	CSANHGHEQFF
NA	many	TRBV9	TRBJ2-1	TGTGCCAGCAGCCCCAGTAGTCAGGGGAGCGATGAGCAGTTCTTC	CASSPSSQGSDEQFF
NA	many	TRBV5-1	TRBJ2-5	TGCGCCAGCAGCTTGTACAGGGATCAAGAGACCCAGTACTTC	CASSLYRDQETQYF
NA	many	TRBV27	TRBJ2-3	TGTGCCAGCAGTTCGTCCGGGACTGGGGAGGAAGATACGCAGTATTTT	CASSSSGTGEEDTQYF
NA	few	TRBV11-2	TRBJ2-4	TGTGCCAGCAGCTTGTACCCCGGGGTGGGAGCCAAAAACATTCAGTACTTC	CASSLYPGVGAKNIQYF
NA	many	TRBV24-1	TRBJ2-6	TGTGCCACCACCAGACAGGCCCGTCTAGTCTCTGGGGCCAACGTCCTGACTTTC	CATTRQARLVSGANVLTF
TRBD1	NA	TRBV11-2	TRBJ2-7	TGTGCCAGCACCCTTAGGGTAAGGGACAGTCAATCCGAGCAGTACTTC	CASTLRVRDSQSEQYF
NA	many	TRBV7-3	TRBJ2-2	TGTGCCAGCAGCTTAAGTCCACTCGGGGAGCTGTTTTTT	CASSLSPLGELFF
NA	NA	TRBV19	TRBJ1-1	TGTGCCAGTAGTATGGGGGGCACTGAAGCTTTCTTT	CASSMGGTEAFF
TRBD2	many	TRBV6-1	TRBJ2-1	TGTGCAGCTGCGGGAGCCGGCCACAATGAGCAGTTCTTC	CAAAGAGHNEQFF
NA	many	TRBV20-1	TRBJ2-4	TGCAGTGGACGAGGTGGGCTAGATGAAAACATTCAGTACTTC	CSGRGGLDENIQYF
NA	many	TRBV6-1	TRBJ2-3	TGTGCCAGCAGTGACGGGACAAGCACAGATACGCAGTATTTT	CASSDGTSTDTQYF
NA	NA	TRBV5-4	TRBJ2-2	TGTGCCAGCAGCTCAGCTAGCGATAACGCGAACACCGGGGAGCTGTTTTTT	CASSSASDNANTGELFF